The 24 T cell receptor beta chains below were found in one sample sequenced in a study of T cell responses to AZD1222 COVID-19 vaccine. The assay was immunoSEQ multiplex PCR, and TCRdb's table has in-frame clones only and misses some. Of around 110,000 clones in the sample, roughly 85% were seen once. Specimen: peripheral blood, collected on day 0 of MenACWY control vaccination. These receptor sequences come from an adult in good health.

A word on this clone: The same CDR3 is also encoded by other DNA sequences in this sample. This CDR3 reads CASSQDRGRETQYF. The CDR3 region has the DNA TGTGCCAGCAGCCAGGACAGGGGGAGGGAGACCCAGTACTTC. The rearrangement uses TRBV4-2 and TRBJ2-5; 10 bases agree with TRBD1. The CDR3 has 14 residues. Germline trimming cut 3 bases from V and 5 bases from J; bases unmatched to any gene: 3. Germline values: CDR1 LGHNA, CDR2 YNFKEQ.

Points on this clone: A read error may account for a junction end that differs from germline. CDR3: CASSSPMGLGSGNQPQHF. The CDR3 DNA reads as TGTGCCAGCAGTTCACCCATGGGCTTAGGATCCGGCAATCAACCCCAGCATTTT. V gene TRBV28 combines with J gene TRBJ1-5; D call uncertain. The CDR3 spans 18 residues. The germline CDR1 and CDR2 sequences are MDHEN and SYDVKM. The full variable domain, with the rest looked up from reference TRBV28 and TRBJ1-5, is DVKVTQSSRYLVKRTGEKVFLECVQDMDHENMFWYRQDPGLGLRLIYFSYDVKMKEKGDIPEGYSVSREKKERFSLILESASTNQTSMYLCASSSPMGLGSGNQPQHFGDGTRLSIL.

This chain connects TRBV6-4 to TRBJ2-5; D call uncertain. The germline V gene has CDR1 MRHNA and CDR2 SNTAGT. V lost 0 bases, J lost 7 bases, and 9 bases lay in between. The CDR3 has 13 residues. CDR3 DNA sequence: TGTGCCAGCAGTGACTCGGCGGCAGGGACCCAGTACTTC. This sequence encodes CASSDSAAGTQYF.

V usage is TRBV7-3 and J usage is TRBJ2-7; 11 nucleotides align to TRBD2. The CDR3 runs 16 residues. The junction had 9 bases not matched to a gene; V was cut back by 2 bases and J by 6 bases. Germline values: CDR1 SGHTA, CDR2 FQGTGA. CDR3 protein: CASSLGGSGGAAEQYF. CDR3 sequence (DNA): TGTGCCAGCAGCTTAGGAGGTAGCGGGGGGGCCGCCGAGCAGTACTTC.

The chain couples TRBV24-1 to TRBJ2-1; 12 nucleotides align to TRBD2. Germline lookup yields CDR1 KGHDR and CDR2 SFDVKD. V lost 4 bases and J lost 2; bases outside the gene matches: 5. This CDR3 has 17 amino acids. CDR3 nucleotides: TGTGCCACCAGTGAAGGATCTAGCGGGGGGGCCTACAATGAGCAGTTCTTC. Its translation is CATSEGSSGGAYNEQFF.

This chain connects TRBV5-5 to TRBJ2-1, with D perhaps TRBD2 (5 bases). V was trimmed by 1 base and J by 2 bases, leaving 16 bases between them. Germline values: CDR1 SGHKS, CDR2 YYEKEE (reference sequence). The CDR3 is made up of 17 amino acids. This chain's CDR3 is CASSLHMSKGAYNEQFF. CDR3 DNA: TGTGCCAGCAGCTTGCACATGTCAAAGGGAGCCTACAATGAGCAGTTCTTC. Full variable domain (outside the CDR3, taken from reference TRBV5-5 and TRBJ2-1): DAGVTQSPTHLIKTRGQQVTLRCSPISGHKSVSWYQQVLGQGPQFIFQYYEKEERGRGNFPDRFSARQFPNYSSELNVNALLLGDSALYLCASSLHMSKGAYNEQFFGPGTRLTVL.

V gene TRBV7-3 combines with J gene TRBJ1-4; D is possibly TRBD1 (5 bases). V lost 1 base, J lost 8 bases, and 11 bases lay in between. The germline CDR1 and CDR2 sequences are SGHTA and FQGTGA. This CDR3 comprises 14 residues. The CDR3 protein is CASSLRGEWEKLFF. CDR3 DNA sequence: TGTGCCAGCAGCTTAAGGGGCGAGTGGGAAAAACTGTTTTTT.

Regarding this clone: This same CDR3 is encoded by further DNA sequences in the sample. The gene calls are TRBV11-2 and TRBJ2-7; D is ambiguous. Germline V gene data show CDR1 as SGHAT and CDR2 as FQNNGV. The V end was cut by 3 bases, the J end by 0 bases, with 6 bases between. The CDR3 length is 13 residues. The CDR3 DNA reads as TGTGCCAGCAGCTTCGGCGGCTCCTACGAGCAGTACTTC. This sequence encodes CASSFGGSYEQYF. Variable domain in full (rest from reference TRBV11-2 and TRBJ2-7): EAGVAQSPRYKIIEKRQSVAFWCNPISGHATLYWYQQILGQGPKLLIQFQNNGVVDDSQLPKDRFSAERLKGVDSTLKIQPAKLEDSAVYLCASSFGGSYEQYFGPGTRLTVT.

This clone appeared a few times. The genes are TRBV5-1 and TRBJ1-3, with 8 bases fitting TRBD1. Losses at the gene ends were 0 bases for V and 4 bases for J; bases not matched to a gene: 3. Germline V gene lookup returns CDR1 SGHRS and CDR2 YFSETQ. There are 15 residues in the CDR3. As DNA, the CDR3 is TGCGCCAGCAGCTTGGCGACAGGGGACGGAAACACCATATATTTT. Protein: CASSLATGDGNTIYF. Based on the CDR3 plus reference TRBV5-1 and TRBJ1-3, the full variable domain is KAGVTQTPRYLIKTRGQQVTLSCSPISGHRSVSWYQQTPGQGLQFLFEYFSETQRNKGNFPGRFSGRQFSNSRSEMNVSTLELGDSALYLCASSLATGDGNTIYFGEGSWLTVV.

The genes are TRBV6-6 and TRBJ2-3, with D perhaps matching TRBD1 or TRBD2 (6 bases each). Germline assignment: CDR1 MNHNY and CDR2 SVGAGI (reference sequence). The CDR3 consists of 13 residues. The ends were cut back, 6 bases at V and 5 bases at J, with 12 bases in the middle. The CDR3 nucleotides are TGTGCCAGCAGCCCGGAGGGGGTAGATACGCAGTATTTT. Translating gives CASSPEGVDTQYF.

The rearrangement links TRBV5-6 to TRBJ1-1, with TRBD1 as a possible D gene (5 bases). Deletions cut 1 base from V and 2 bases from J, with 9 bases between. Germline loops: CDR1 SGHDT, CDR2 YYEEEE. The CDR3 runs 14 residues. The CDR3 bases are TGTGCCAGCAGCTTGAGGCAGGGAAACACTGAAGCTTTCTTT. It encodes CASSLRQGNTEAFF.

This clone was counted only a few times. The rearrangement links TRBV6-5 to TRBJ1-1; the match to TRBD1 covers 8 bases. V dropped 5 bases and J dropped 10; count of bases not matched to a gene: 12. CDR1 MNHEY and CDR2 SVGAGI come from the germline V gene. This CDR3 region has 14 residues. For the CDR3, the DNA is TGTGCCAGCAGTAAGTTAGGACAGGGAGGACCAGCTTTCTTT. This translates into CASSKLGQGGPAFF.

The V call is TRBV5-4, the J call TRBJ2-5, with D unresolved. The CDR3 extends over 13 amino acids. V shed 6 bases and J shed 4 bases, with 13 bases lying between them. Per germline, CDR1 SGHNT and CDR2 YYREEE (reference sequence). CDR3 protein: CASTYLPGETQYF. The CDR3 nucleotides read TGTGCCAGCACCTATCTCCCGGGAGAGACCCAGTACTTC.

This clone was seen many times. The chain combines TRBV19 with TRBJ1-2; TRBD1 agrees at 7 bases. Per germline, CDR1 LNHDA and CDR2 SQIVND (reference sequence). Trimming at V came to 5 bases and at J to 3 bases, leaving 12 bases not matched to a gene. This CDR3 has 16 amino acids. The DNA of the CDR3 is TGTGCCAGTAGTGCTGGAGAGGGCAGGGGGGACTATGGCTACACCTTC. Translation: CASSAGEGRGDYGYTF.

The chain carries TRBV11-2 and TRBJ1-2; no clear D gene. Trimming removed 0 bases from V and 7 bases from J, with 15 bases in between. The CDR3 sequence is 15 residues long. Germline CDR1 is SGHAT and CDR2 is FQNNGV. The CDR3: CASSLDLVGFSGYTF. CDR3 in DNA: TGTGCCAGCAGCTTAGATCTGGTAGGATTCAGTGGCTACACCTTC.

The rearrangement links TRBV6-5 to TRBJ1-5, with 10 bases lining up with TRBD1. Germline V gene sequence: CDR1 MNHEY, CDR2 SVGAGI. With 6 bases clipped from V and 7 bases from J, the junction kept 6 bases outside the gene matches. The CDR3 loop spans 14 amino acids. As DNA, the CDR3 is TGTGCCAGCAGCAGGGACAGGGGAGTACAGCCCCAGCATTTT. It encodes CASSRDRGVQPQHF.

This chain joins TRBV5-1 and TRBJ2-1; 9 bases match TRBD2. This CDR3 is built from 16 residues. V lost 0 bases to trimming and J lost 2 bases; unmatched junction nucleotides: 3. Germline V gene data show CDR1 as SGHRS and CDR2 as YFSETQ. The CDR3 here is CASSLAGGGAYNEQFF. The CDR3 DNA reads as TGCGCCAGCAGCTTGGCTGGCGGGGGGGCCTACAATGAGCAGTTCTTC. Based on the CDR3 plus reference TRBV5-1 and TRBJ2-1, the full variable domain is KAGVTQTPRYLIKTRGQQVTLSCSPISGHRSVSWYQQTPGQGLQFLFEYFSETQRNKGNFPGRFSGRQFSNSRSEMNVSTLELGDSALYLCASSLAGGGAYNEQFFGPGTRLTVL.

J is TRBJ1-4 and V is TRBV7-9; unclear D gene. Trimming cost V 3 bases and J 8 bases, with 10 bases left between them. Germline V gives CDR1 SEHNR, CDR2 FQNEAQ (reference sequence). The CDR3 loop spans 13 amino acids. CDR3 DNA sequence: TGTGCCAGCAGCTTCCCGGGAAACGAAAAACTGTTTTTT. The encoded protein is CASSFPGNEKLFF. The whole variable domain, remainder taken from reference TRBV7-9 and TRBJ1-4, is DTGVSQNPRHKITKRGQNVTFRCDPISEHNRLYWYRQTLGQGPEFLTYFQNEAQLEKSRLLSDRFSAERPKGSFSTLEIQRTEQGDSAMYLCASSFPGNEKLFFGSGTQLSVL.

This chain links TRBV18 with TRBJ1-1; D perhaps matches TRBD1 (6 bases). Germline CDR1 is KGHSH and CDR2 is LQKENI. This CDR3 region has 15 residues. The V end lost 5 bases, the J end lost 2 bases, and 15 bases lay between the germline ends. CDR3 protein: CASSLAGTFNTEAFF. CDR3 sequence (DNA): TGTGCCAGCTCATTAGCCGGGACATTTAACACTGAAGCTTTCTTT.

The V and J genes are TRBV5-4 and TRBJ2-7; D may be TRBD2 (5 bases). This CDR3 contains 15 residues. Germline V lookup: CDR1 SGHNT, CDR2 YYREEE (reference sequence). V lost 4 bases and J 3 bases, leaving 17 bases between the germline ends. DNA of the CDR3: TGTGCCAGCAGCCGAGGCCCGGGAATAGGCTACGAGCAGTACTTC. This codes for CASSRGPGIGYEQYF.

The CDR3 protein is CASSRDQGNTEAFF. The CDR3 DNA sequence: TGTGCCAGCAGCCGGGACCAGGGGAACACTGAAGCTTTCTTT. This sequence joins TRBV7-3 and TRBJ1-1, with D maybe TRBD1 (5 bases). Looked up from germline, CDR1 is SGHTA and CDR2 is FQGTGA. CDR3 length equals 14 residues. The V end lost 5 bases, the J end lost 1 base, and 11 bases lay between the germline ends. The variable domain in full, with the rest retrieved from reference TRBV7-3 and TRBJ1-1, is GAGVSQTPSNKVTEKGKYVELRCDPISGHTALYWYRQSLGQGPEFLIYFQGTGAADDSGLPNDRFFAVRPEGSVSTLKIQRTERGDSAVYLCASSRDQGNTEAFFGQGTRLTVV.

The rearrangement links TRBV5-1 to TRBJ2-3; 7 nucleotides match TRBD1. This CDR3 contains 15 residues. V shed 1 base and J 0 bases; nucleotides not matched to a gene: 2. CDR1 is SGHRS and CDR2 is YFSETQ in the germline V gene. The CDR3 DNA sequence: TGCGCCAGCAGCTTGCAGGACAGGAGCACAGATACGCAGTATTTT. As protein: CASSLQDRSTDTQYF.

The chain is built from TRBV7-2 and TRBJ2-1; a weak D match, TRBD1 (6 bases). This CDR3 spans 11 amino acids. Germline values: CDR1 SGHTA, CDR2 FQGNSA. The V and J ends lost 5 bases and 10 bases respectively, with 9 bases between them. CDR3 region: CASSRGTEQFF. CDR3 coding DNA: TGTGCCAGCAGCCGAGGGACAGAGCAGTTCTTC.

The V call is TRBV9, the J call TRBJ1-6; D is ambiguous. Deletions cut 3 bases from V and 7 bases from J, with 11 bases between. Germline V gives CDR1 SGDLS, CDR2 YYNGEE. The CDR3 runs 14 residues. The CDR3, as DNA: TGTGCCAGCAGCGCCGGGAACCCAAATTCACCCCTCCACTTT. Translating gives CASSAGNPNSPLHF. The entire variable domain, with the rest obtained from reference TRBV9 and TRBJ1-6, is as follows: DSGVTQTPKHLITATGQRVTLRCSPRSGDLSVYWYQQSLDQGLQFLIQYYNGEERAKGNILERFSAQQFPDLHSELNLSSLELGDSALYFCASSAGNPNSPLHFGNGTRLTVT.